This is a list of T cell receptor beta chains from one sample in a study of T cell responses to AZD1222 COVID-19 vaccine. Sequencing was performed with immunoSEQ multiplex PCR; in TCRdb, only in-frame clones are kept and a portion is missing. This sample has roughly 150,000 clones, with 92% found just once. The input for sequencing was peripheral blood, taken on day 0 of AZD1222 vaccination. Receptors originate from an adult in good health. CDR3s include the opening cysteine and the closing phenylalanine or tryptophan. A D gene is named only where the DNA matches it firmly.

j_gene: TRBJ2-7
d_gene: TRBD2
v_gene: TRBV2
CDR3aa: CASSEASGGKNEQYF
CDR3nt: TGTGCCAGCAGTGAAGCTAGCGGGGGAAAAAACGAGCAGTACTTC

j_gene: TRBJ2-7
d_gene: TRBD2
v_gene: TRBV28
CDR3aa: CASSSPVTSGTSYEQYF
CDR3nt: TGTGCCAGCAGTTCCCCCGTTACTAGCGGGACCTCCTACGAGCAGTACTTC

j_gene: TRBJ2-1
d_gene: .
v_gene: TRBV4-2
CDR3aa: CASSQDRRDDQFF
CDR3nt: TGTGCCAGCAGCCAAGATCGAAGGGATGACCAGTTCTTC

j_gene: TRBJ1-5
d_gene: .
v_gene: TRBV27
CDR3aa: CASRRRGDDSNQPQHF
CDR3nt: TGTGCCAGCAGACGGAGGGGGGACGATAGCAATCAGCCCCAGCATTTT

j_gene: TRBJ1-6
d_gene: .
v_gene: TRBV5-6
CDR3aa: CASSLLAAISAPLHF
CDR3nt: TGTGCCAGCAGCTTGTTGGCGGCGATTAGCGCACCCCTCCACTTT

j_gene: TRBJ1-5
d_gene: TRBD1
v_gene: TRBV2
CDR3aa: CASSVQGAYQPQHF
CDR3nt: TGTGCCAGCAGTGTACAGGGGGCCTATCAGCCCCAGCATTTT

j_gene: TRBJ2-1
d_gene: .
v_gene: TRBV7-2
CDR3aa: CASSLGPQRGEQFF
CDR3nt: TGTGCCAGCAGCCTAGGACCACAACGAGGTGAGCAGTTCTTC

j_gene: TRBJ1-3
d_gene: .
v_gene: TRBV6-5
CDR3aa: CASSPGGTIYF
CDR3nt: TGTGCCAGCAGCCCGGGGGGCACCATATATTTT

j_gene: TRBJ1-1
d_gene: .
v_gene: TRBV7-3
CDR3aa: CASSLMGGEAFF
CDR3nt: TGTGCCAGCAGCCTCATGGGTGGAGAAGCTTTCTTT

j_gene: TRBJ1-3
d_gene: .
v_gene: TRBV28
CDR3aa: CASSSTGFGAGNTIYF
CDR3nt: TGTGCCAGCAGTTCCACAGGGTTCGGCGCTGGAAACACCATATATTTT

j_gene: TRBJ1-3
d_gene: .
v_gene: TRBV14
CDR3aa: CASSQDPGQFPSGNTIYF
CDR3nt: TGTGCCAGCAGCCAAGACCCCGGACAGTTTCCCTCTGGAAACACCATATATTTT

j_gene: TRBJ2-2
d_gene: TRBD2
v_gene: TRBV10-3
CDR3aa: CAISESGTSGENTGELFF
CDR3nt: TGTGCCATCAGTGAGTCGGGGACTAGCGGGGAGAACACCGGGGAGCTGTTTTTT